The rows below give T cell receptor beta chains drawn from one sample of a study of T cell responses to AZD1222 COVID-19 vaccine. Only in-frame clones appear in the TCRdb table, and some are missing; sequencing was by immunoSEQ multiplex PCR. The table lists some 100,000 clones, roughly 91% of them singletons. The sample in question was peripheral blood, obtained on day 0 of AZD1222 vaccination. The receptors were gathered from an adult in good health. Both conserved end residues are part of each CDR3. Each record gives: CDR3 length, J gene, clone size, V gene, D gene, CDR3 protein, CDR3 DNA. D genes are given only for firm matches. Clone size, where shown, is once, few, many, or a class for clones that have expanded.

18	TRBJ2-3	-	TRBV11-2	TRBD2	CASSSGLAGVPSTDTQYF	TGTGCCAGCAGCTCAGGTCTAGCGGGAGTGCCCTCGACAGATACGCAGTATTTT
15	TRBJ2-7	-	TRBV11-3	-	CASSFRLENSYEQYF	TGTGCCAGCAGCTTTAGGCTTGAGAACTCCTACGAGCAGTACTTC
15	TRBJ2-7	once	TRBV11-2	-	CASSEGLPSSYEQYF	TGTGCCAGCAGCGAAGGACTACCGAGCTCCTACGAGCAGTACTTC
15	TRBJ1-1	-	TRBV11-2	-	CASSLGGILNTEAFF	TGTGCCAGCAGCTTAGGAGGGATCTTGAACACTGAAGCTTTCTTT
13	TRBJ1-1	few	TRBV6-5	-	CASRVTGNTEAFF	TGTGCCAGCAGAGTTACAGGGAACACTGAAGCTTTCTTT
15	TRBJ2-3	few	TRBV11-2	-	CASSLEGVTTDTQYF	TGTGCCAGCAGCCTAGAAGGGGTCACCACAGATACGCAGTATTTT
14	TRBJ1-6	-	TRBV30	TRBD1	CAWDTGGSNSPLHF	TGTGCCTGGGATACAGGGGGCTCTAATTCACCCCTCCACTTT
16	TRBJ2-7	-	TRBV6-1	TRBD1	CASSENQGANVYEQYF	TGTGCCAGCAGTGAAAACCAGGGGGCCAACGTCTACGAGCAGTACTTC
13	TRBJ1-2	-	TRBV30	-	CAWSAGVSYGYTF	TGTGCCTGGAGTGCAGGGGTTTCCTATGGCTACACCTTC
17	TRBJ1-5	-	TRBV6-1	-	CASSERPRDYSNQPQHF	TGTGCCAGCAGTGAAAGGCCCAGGGACTATAGCAATCAGCCCCAGCATTTT
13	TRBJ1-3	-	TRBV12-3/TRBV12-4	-	CASSLDSGNTIYF	TGTGCCAGCAGTTTAGACAGTGGAAACACCATATATTTT
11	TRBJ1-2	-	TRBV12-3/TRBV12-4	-	CASSFSDGYTF	TGTGCCAGCAGTTTTTCGGATGGCTACACCTTC
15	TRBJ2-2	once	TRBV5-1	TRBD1	CASSIGTGDIGELFF	TGCGCCAGCAGCATCGGGACAGGGGATATCGGGGAGCTGTTTTTT
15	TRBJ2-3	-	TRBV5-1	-	CASRLGQAFTDTQYF	TGCGCCAGCAGACTGGGACAAGCCTTCACAGATACGCAGTATTTT
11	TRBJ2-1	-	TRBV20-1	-	CSARVGREQFF	TGCAGTGCTAGAGTAGGGCGTGAGCAGTTCTTC
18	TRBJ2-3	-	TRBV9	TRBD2	CASSPSLSGGARTDTQYF	TGTGCCAGCAGCCCGAGCCTTAGCGGGGGGGCCCGCACAGATACGCAGTATTTT
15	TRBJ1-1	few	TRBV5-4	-	CASSPPLRQNTEAFF	TGTGCCAGCAGCCCACCCCTCCGACAGAACACTGAAGCTTTCTTT
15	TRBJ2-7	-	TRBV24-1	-	CATSEPDRRPYEQYF	TGTGCCACCAGTGAGCCCGACAGGCGACCCTACGAGCAGTACTTC
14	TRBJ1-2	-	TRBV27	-	CASSQWGSFEGYTF	TGTGCCAGCAGCCAGTGGGGGTCCTTTGAGGGCTACACCTTC
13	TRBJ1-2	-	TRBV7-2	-	CASSLAYRGGYTF	TGTGCCAGCAGCTTAGCGTATCGGGGCGGCTACACCTTC
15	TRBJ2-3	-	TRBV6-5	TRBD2	CASTRTSGGADTQYF	TGTGCCAGCACCCGGACTAGCGGGGGGGCAGATACGCAGTATTTT
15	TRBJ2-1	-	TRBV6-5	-	CASRYNRDSYNEQFF	TGTGCCAGCAGATATAACCGGGACTCCTACAATGAGCAGTTCTTC
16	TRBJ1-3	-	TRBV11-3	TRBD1	CASSRRQGTSGNTIYF	TGTGCCAGCAGCCGCAGACAGGGGACCTCTGGAAACACCATATATTTT
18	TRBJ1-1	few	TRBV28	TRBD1	CASSLAGGGGGLFTEAFF	TGTGCCAGCAGCCTAGCGGGCGGTGGAGGGGGCCTATTCACTGAAGCTTTCTTT
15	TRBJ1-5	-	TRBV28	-	CASRHRRTMGQPQHF	TGTGCCAGCAGGCACCGAAGGACGATGGGTCAGCCCCAGCATTTT
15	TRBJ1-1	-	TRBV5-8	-	CASSLAGEGSTEAFF	TGTGCCAGCAGCTTGGCCGGGGAGGGAAGCACTGAAGCTTTCTTT
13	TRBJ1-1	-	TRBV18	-	CASSQKGQAEAFF	TGTGCCAGCTCACAAAAGGGGCAGGCTGAAGCTTTCTTT
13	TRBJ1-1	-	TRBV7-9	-	CASTPKVNTEAFF	TGTGCCAGCACCCCCAAGGTGAACACTGAAGCTTTCTTT